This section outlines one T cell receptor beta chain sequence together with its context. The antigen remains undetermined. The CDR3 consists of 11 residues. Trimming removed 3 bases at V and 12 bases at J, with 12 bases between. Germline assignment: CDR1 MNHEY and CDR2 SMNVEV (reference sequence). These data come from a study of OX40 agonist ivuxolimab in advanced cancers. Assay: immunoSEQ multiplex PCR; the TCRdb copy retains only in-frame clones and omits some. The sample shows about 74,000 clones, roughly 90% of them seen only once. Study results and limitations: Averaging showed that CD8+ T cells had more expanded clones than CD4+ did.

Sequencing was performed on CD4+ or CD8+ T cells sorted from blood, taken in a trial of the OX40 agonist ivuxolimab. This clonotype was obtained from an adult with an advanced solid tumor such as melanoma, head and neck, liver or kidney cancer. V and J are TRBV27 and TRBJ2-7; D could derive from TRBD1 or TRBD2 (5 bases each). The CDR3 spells CASSFRGVTYF. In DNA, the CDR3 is TGTGCCAGCAGTTTTAGGGGAGTAACGTACTTC.